These T cell receptor beta chains were read from a single sample in a study of T cell repertoires in cytomegalovirus infection. TCRdb itself ran the reads through MiXCR, one entry per CDR3 protein. The table shows fewer than 900,000 distinct CDR3 sequences, with under 35% occurring only once. For these TCRs, the target antigens are not known. The sequencing used cultured CD8+ T cells from PBMCs, collected from culture after CMV antigen stimulation. These TCRs come from a human donor in good health (CMV status not recorded). Some clones in this sample may be carry-over from other donors' samples. The CDR3 runs from the conserved cysteine through the conserved F or W. A D gene is named only where the DNA matches it firmly. Expanded clones are given a class, and other clones once, few, many or no size at all.

D	V	size	J	CDR3	DNA
TRBD1	TRBV19	.	TRBJ1-1	CASSVLPGQGTEAFF	TGTGCCAGTAGTGTTCTCCCGGGACAGGGCACTGAAGCTTTCTTT
.	TRBV4-1	few	TRBJ2-3	CASSQLDTQYF	TGCGCCAGCAGCCAACTAGATACGCAGTATTTT
.	TRBV7-2	many	TRBJ2-5	CASSFGPRDFIQETQYF	TGTGCCAGCAGCTTTGGGCCTCGGGATTTTATACAAGAGACCCAGTACTTC
TRBD1	TRBV12-3/TRBV12-4	few	TRBJ2-5	CASSPKQGAGETQYF	TGTGCCAGCAGCCCAAAACAGGGGGCTGGAGAGACCCAGTACTTC
TRBD1	TRBV7-9	.	TRBJ1-1	CASSTRDRGRDTEAFF	TGTGCCAGCAGCACCCGGGACAGGGGGCGCGACACTGAAGCTTTCTTT
.	TRBV27	few	TRBJ1-2	CASSQQINYGYTF	TGTGCCAGCAGTCAACAGATAAACTATGGCTACACCTTC
.	TRBV7-9	few	TRBJ2-5	CASSFADRQETQYF	TGTGCCAGCAGCTTTGCGGACAGACAAGAGACCCAGTACTTC
.	TRBV28	.	TRBJ2-3	CASSFQLGDTDTQYF	TGTGCCAGCAGTTTTCAACTCGGTGACACAGATACGCAGTATTTT
.	TRBV7-6	many	TRBJ1-1	CASSLTDNTEAFF	TGTGCCAGCAGCTTAACAGATAACACTGAAGCTTTCTTT
TRBD1	TRBV12-3/TRBV12-4	few	TRBJ1-2	CASTETGINYGYTF	TGTGCCAGCACCGAGACAGGGATCAACTATGGCTACACCTTC
.	TRBV7-6	.	TRBJ1-5	CASSLVAGSDQPQHF	TGTGCCAGCAGCTTAGTCGCAGGGTCGGATCAGCCCCAGCATTTT
TRBD2	TRBV6-2/TRBV6-3	many	TRBJ2-1	CASSPTSGEEGPYNEQFF	TGTGCCAGCAGTCCCACTAGCGGGGAGGAAGGACCCTACAATGAGCAGTTCTTC
.	TRBV6-1	.	TRBJ2-4	CASSDRGWAKNIQYF	TGTGCCAGCAGTGACAGGGGTTGGGCCAAAAACATTCAGTACTTC
TRBD2	TRBV7-2	many	TRBJ2-1	CASSLAGTSPYNEQFF	TGTGCCAGCAGCCTAGCCGGGACTAGCCCATACAATGAGCAGTTCTTC
TRBD1	TRBV6-7	few	TRBJ2-5	CASSQLVGTPGQGVHSYQETQYF	TGTGCCAGCAGTCAGCTGGTTGGTACTCCGGGACAGGGTGTTCATTCGTACCAAGAGACCCAGTACTTC
TRBD1	TRBV7-2	few	TRBJ1-1	CASSRTGGGTEAFF	TGTGCCAGCAGCCGGACAGGGGGAGGCACTGAAGCTTTCTTT
TRBD2	TRBV7-2	.	TRBJ2-5	CASSSPGLAGDQETQYF	TGTGCCAGCAGCTCGCCGGGACTAGCGGGGGACCAAGAGACCCAGTACTTC
TRBD1	TRBV7-8	.	TRBJ1-1	CASSLAPGQGTWNTEAFF	TGTGCCAGCAGCTTAGCGCCGGGACAGGGGACCTGGAACACTGAAGCTTTCTTT
.	TRBV27	few	TRBJ2-3	CASSLVGLTDTQYF	TGTGCCAGCAGTCTAGTGGGGTTAACAGATACGCAGTATTTT
.	TRBV10-3	.	TRBJ1-2	CAIKTMAGYTF	TGTGCCATCAAAACGATGGCCGGCTACACCTTC
.	TRBV7-9	.	TRBJ2-3	CTSSPTSRNTDTQYF	TGTACCAGCAGCCCAACTAGCAGAAACACAGATACGCAGTATTTT
TRBD2	TRBV7-2	many	TRBJ2-5	CASSDRGVRETQYF	TGTGCCAGCAGCGATCGGGGGGTACGGGAGACCCAGTACTTC
.	TRBV7-2	.	TRBJ2-3	CASSWVYTQYF	TGTGCCAGCAGCTGGGTCTATACGCAGTATTTT
.	TRBV6-5	.	TRBJ2-1	CASSYFFGSSSYNEQFF	TGTGCCAGCAGTTACTTTTTCGGCAGCAGCTCCTACAATGAGCAGTTCTTC
.	TRBV19	once	TRBJ2-4	CASSRRRDGGEAKNIQYF	TGTGCCAGTAGTCGTCGCAGGGACGGTGGGGAGGCCAAAAACATTCAGTACTTC
TRBD2	TRBV7-9	few	TRBJ2-1	CASSEPGGEPEQFF	TGTGCCAGCAGCGAACCTGGGGGGGAGCCTGAGCAGTTCTTC
.	TRBV4-2	few	TRBJ1-1	CASSQDPALPNTEAFF	TGTGCCAGCAGCCAAGACCCGGCCTTGCCGAACACTGAAGCTTTCTTT
.	TRBV27	once	TRBJ1-6	CASSLADTRYNSPLHF	TGTGCCAGCAGTTTAGCGGACACTCGGTATAATTCACCCCTCCACTTT
TRBD1	TRBV7-2	many	TRBJ1-4	CASSSGTGEDEKLFF	TGTGCCAGCAGCTCCGGGACAGGGGAAGATGAAAAACTGTTTTTT
.	TRBV6-6	few	TRBJ2-1	CASSYTLGGGYNEQFF	TGTGCCAGCAGTTACACCTTAGGGGGGGGCTACAATGAGCAGTTCTTC
TRBD1	TRBV2	.	TRBJ1-6	CASSEGGQDDSPLHF	TGTGCCAGCAGTGAAGGAGGACAGGACGATTCACCCCTCCACTTT
TRBD2	TRBV12-3/TRBV12-4	.	TRBJ2-5	CASSFSGGGETLYF	TGTGCCAGCAGTTTCTCAGGCGGGGGAGAGACCCTGTACTTC
.	TRBV25-1	few	TRBJ1-1	CASSEGGTSSAFF	TGTGCCAGCAGTGAGGGTGGGACAAGCTCAGCTTTCTTT
.	TRBV6-6	few	TRBJ1-4	CASSSYRSIEEKLFF	TGTGCCAGCAGTTCTTACAGGTCAATAGAGGAAAAACTGTTTTTT
TRBD1	TRBV27	.	TRBJ2-7	CASSPGQDYEQYF	TGTGCCAGCAGTCCCGGACAGGACTACGAGCAGTACTTC
TRBD1	TRBV19	.	TRBJ2-2	CASSRDRTKDTGELFF	TGTGCCAGTAGTAGGGACAGGACGAAGGACACCGGGGAGCTGTTTTTT
TRBD1	TRBV20-1	few	TRBJ2-2	CSARDRDRGLTGELFF	TGCAGTGCTAGAGACCGGGACAGGGGGCTCACCGGGGAGCTGTTTTTT
TRBD2	TRBV7-2	many	TRBJ2-1	CASSLDRAGGVEFF	TGTGCCAGCAGCTTAGATCGGGCGGGGGGTGTGGAGTTCTTC
.	TRBV2	.	TRBJ2-5	CASIPGQETQYF	TGTGCCAGCATACCTGGGCAAGAGACCCAGTACTTC
.	TRBV19	.	TRBJ1-3	CASSISRRSSGNTIYF	TGTGCCAGTAGTATATCCCGGCGGTCCTCTGGAAACACCATATATTTT
.	TRBV7-7	.	TRBJ1-2	CASRRGRGSYGYTF	TGTGCTAGCAGGAGAGGACGGGGATCGTATGGCTACACCTTC
.	TRBV28	.	TRBJ2-2	CASSSRGNGELFF	TGTGCCAGCAGTTCCCGGGGGAACGGGGAGCTGTTTTTT
.	TRBV6-1	.	TRBJ1-1	CASMRGFTEAFF	TGTGCCAGCATGCGGGGCTTCACTGAAGCTTTCTTT
TRBD1	TRBV20-1	.	TRBJ1-2	CSADGTLQGAGGYTF	TGCAGTGCTGACGGGACCTTACAGGGGGCAGGTGGCTACACCTTC
.	TRBV28	.	TRBJ1-2	CASSAIHHPFGYTF	TGTGCCAGCAGCGCAATACATCATCCTTTCGGCTACACCTTC
.	TRBV7-2	many	TRBJ1-6	CASSLNGILRNSPLHF	TGTGCCAGCAGCTTAAATGGGATACTTCGTAATTCACCCCTCCACTTT